The next 20 T cell receptor beta chains were all read from a single sample in a study of blood T cell repertoires in COVID-19. Here immunoSEQ multiplex PCR was the method, and the copy in TCRdb shows in-frame clones only, minus some. The sample has hundreds of thousands of clones, roughly 86% seen once. Sequenced material: PBMCs or T cells enriched from blood (not recorded which). The receptors were gathered from a man aged 40-49 years in a cohort exposed to, infected with or recovered from COVID-19 (not recorded which).

This clone has just a few counts. V gene TRBV6-5 combines with J gene TRBJ2-7; tentatively, D is TRBD2 (6 bases). This CDR3 contains 15 residues. Trimming took off 6 bases at V and 1 base at J, with 16 bases between the two ends. Looked up from germline, CDR1 is MNHEY and CDR2 is SVGAGI. The CDR3 is CASRLLGEASYEQYF. The CDR3, as DNA: TGTGCCAGCAGGCTCCTCGGGGAGGCATCCTACGAGCAGTACTTC.

This clone was found a few times. The rearrangement links TRBV27 to TRBJ2-2, with 7 bases identical to TRBD1. This CDR3 contains 12 residues. CDR1 is MNHEY and CDR2 is SMNVEV in the germline V gene (reference sequence). Trimming removed 6 bases from V and 7 bases from J; junction bases left unmatched: 2. The CDR3: CASRTGIGELFF. The CDR3 DNA follows: TGTGCCAGCAGGACAGGGATCGGGGAGCTGTTTTTT.

The chain employs TRBV3-1 (or the pseudogene TRBV3-2) and TRBJ1-5; TRBD1 matches 7 bases. The V gene end was trimmed by 3 bases and the J gene end by 0 bases; junction bases not matched to a gene: 5. This CDR3 comprises 16 residues. Per germline, CDR1 LGHDT and CDR2 YNNKEL (reference sequence). The CDR3 nucleotides are TGTGCCAGCAGCCATGGGACAGAGTATAGCAATCAGCCCCAGCATTTT. This gives the protein CASSHGTEYSNQPQHF.

J is TRBJ2-3 and V is TRBV3-1 (or the pseudogene TRBV3-2); 8 nucleotides align to TRBD2. Germline CDR1 reads LGHDT; CDR2 reads YNNKEL (reference sequence). There are 16 residues in the CDR3. Trimming removed 4 bases from V and 1 base from J; junction bases left unmatched: 7. The CDR3, as DNA: TGTGCCAGCAGCCCCGCTAGCGGGTTGCGCACAGATACGCAGTATTTT. Translation gives CASSPASGLRTDTQYF.

This clone has more than one count but fewer than ten. The CDR3 spells CASSLLGGLGSGNTIYF. The CDR3 DNA follows: TGTGCCAGCAGCTTACTCGGGGGGCTGGGCTCTGGAAACACCATATATTTT. The rearrangement links TRBV7-8 to TRBJ1-3, with D possibly TRBD1 on 6 matching bases. V was pared by 2 bases and J by 0 bases, with 14 bases between. The CDR3 length is 17 residues. CDR1 is SGHVS, CDR2 FQNEAQ, per germline.

The chain employs TRBV19 and TRBJ1-5; D is unresolved. Deletions cut 3 bases from V and 5 bases from J, with 8 bases between. The V gene's germline CDR1 is LNHDA and CDR2 SQIVND (reference sequence). CDR3 length equals 13 residues. CDR3 residues: CASSIREHQPQHF. The CDR3 nucleotides read TGTGCCAGTAGTATTCGGGAGCATCAGCCCCAGCATTTT.

The V and J genes are TRBV6-5 and TRBJ2-1, with 9 nucleotides matching TRBD2. The germline gives CDR1 MNHEY, CDR2 SVGAGI. The CDR3 loop spans 12 amino acids. V shed 4 bases, J shed 8 bases, and the junction held 0 bases outside the gene matches. The CDR3, as DNA: TGTGCCAGCAGTTCTAGCGGGGATGAGCAGTTCTTC. As protein: CASSSSGDEQFF.

This clone appeared once. The CDR3 protein is CASKGGGRAYEQYF. CDR3 sequence (DNA): TGTGCCAGCAAGGGCGGCGGGAGGGCCTACGAGCAGTACTTC. J is TRBJ2-7 and V is TRBV3-1 (or the pseudogene TRBV3-2), with 9 bases aligning to TRBD2. This CDR3 is 14 amino acids long. Per the germline V gene, CDR1 is LGHDT and CDR2 is YNNKEL (reference sequence). V lost 7 bases, J lost 2 bases, and 6 bases stayed unmatched.

The rearrangement uses TRBV1 and TRBJ2-1; TRBD2 reflects the table's D call only, with no check against the DNA. TRBV1 is a pseudogene. This CDR3 contains 14 residues. The CDR3 DNA is TGCACCAGCCGACTTCGGAACGGTTACAATGAGCAGTTCTTC. This codes for CTSRLRNGYNEQFF.

The J gene is TRBJ1-1, the V gene TRBV29-1; perhaps TRBD1 as D (6 bases). Germline V gives CDR1 SQVTM, CDR2 ANQGSEA. Trimming stripped 8 bases from V and 0 bases from J, with 13 bases between. The CDR3 contains 13 residues. This CDR3 is CSTQDSLNTEAFF. CDR3 in DNA: TGCAGCACTCAGGACAGCTTGAACACTGAAGCTTTCTTT.

The V gene is TRBV2, the J gene TRBJ2-1, with D hard to call. Germline assignment: CDR1 SNHLY and CDR2 FYNNEI. Trimming cost V 1 base and J 9 bases, with 10 bases left between them. The CDR3 is made up of 13 amino acids. CDR3 sequence (DNA): TGTGCCAGCAGTGAAGTTGGTCCGGGTGAGCAGTTCTTC. Its translation is CASSEVGPGEQFF.

CDR3 sequence (DNA): TGTGCCAGTAGTATGGGCCCCGTGGGCTACGAGCAGTACTTC. Translated, it gives CASSMGPVGYEQYF. The genes are TRBV19 and TRBJ2-7; D call uncertain. Germline V lookup: CDR1 LNHDA, CDR2 SQIVND (reference sequence). V shed 3 bases and J shed 3 bases, with 12 bases lying between them. The CDR3 spans 14 residues.

The chain couples TRBV4-1 to TRBJ2-1, with TRBD2 identical over 9 bases. This CDR3 is built from 17 residues. V gave up 0 bases and J gave up 8 bases; unmatched junction bases: 11. Germline V CDR1 and CDR2: MGHRA, YSYEKL. CDR3 region: CASSQDLRSGRTYEQFF. The CDR3 DNA is TGCGCCAGCAGCCAAGATCTAAGGAGCGGGAGGACCTATGAGCAGTTCTTC.

The rearrangement links TRBV18 to TRBJ1-5; D is unresolved. From germline, CDR1 is KGHSH and CDR2 LQKENI. Trimming removed 6 bases from V and 1 base from J, with 7 bases in between. The CDR3 has 13 amino acids. The CDR3 sequence: CASSLKSNQPQHF. CDR3 nucleotides: TGTGCCAGCTCCCTTAAAAGCAATCAGCCCCAGCATTTT.

The chain uses TRBV7-9 and TRBJ1-4, with D hard to call. V lost 4 bases and J lost 3, with 15 bases in between. The CDR3 covers 16 residues. Germline-derived CDR1 and CDR2 are SEHNR and FQNEAQ (reference sequence). In nucleotides, the CDR3 is TGTGCCAGCAGCTACGACGGCGGCGGCTCTAATGAAAAACTGTTTTTT. Its translation: CASSYDGGGSNEKLFF.

This clone has a handful of counts. The J gene is TRBJ2-2, the V gene TRBV27; D is possibly TRBD1 (6 bases). Germline V gives CDR1 MNHEY, CDR2 SMNVEV (reference sequence). There are 13 residues in the CDR3. V dropped 6 bases and J dropped 5 bases, with 10 bases sitting between them. The CDR3 protein is CASRNRVTGELFF. The CDR3 nucleotides are TGTGCCAGCAGGAACAGGGTAACCGGGGAGCTGTTTTTT.

This clone was seen only a few times. The V call is TRBV3-1 (or the pseudogene TRBV3-2), the J call TRBJ2-7; 14 bases fit TRBD2. This CDR3 has 15 amino acids. Trimming took 8 bases from V and 6 from J; bases not matched to a gene: 9. Germline CDR1 LGHDT, CDR2 YNNKEL (reference sequence). DNA of the CDR3: TGTGCCAGCGCCACACCGGGACTAGCGGGAGCCGAGCAGTACTTC. This encodes CASATPGLAGAEQYF.

This rearrangement joins TRBV7-2 to TRBJ2-1, with unresolved D. The V gene lost 6 bases and the J gene lost 8 bases, with 23 bases spanning the gap. The CDR3 is made up of 16 amino acids. Germline-derived CDR1 and CDR2 are SGHTA and FQGNSA. This CDR3 is CASRSRSQSHADEQFF. The CDR3 nucleotides read TGTGCCAGCAGGTCGCGAAGCCAGTCCCATGCGGATGAGCAGTTCTTC.

This rearrangement joins TRBV7-6 to TRBJ2-5; 12 bases agree with TRBD2. This CDR3 contains 16 residues. V dropped 5 bases and J dropped 5; count of bases not matched to a gene: 9. Per the germline V gene, CDR1 is SGHVS and CDR2 is FNYEAQ. The CDR3 DNA reads as TGTGCCAGCAGCCCAATGACTAGCGGGAGAAAGGAGACCCAGTACTTC. Protein product: CASSPMTSGRKETQYF.

This chain joins TRBV28 and TRBJ1-1, with a weak D call TRBD1 (6 bases). Germline lookup yields CDR1 MDHEN and CDR2 SYDVKM. Deletions cut 6 bases from V and 0 bases from J, with 17 bases between. The CDR3 has 16 amino acids. The DNA of the CDR3 is TGTGCCAGCAGAACGATGGGGGGGGGCTTGAACACTGAAGCTTTCTTT. Amino acid sequence: CASRTMGGGLNTEAFF.